This T cell receptor (beta chain) was sequenced for a study of early T cells in non-severe SARS-CoV-2 infection. At the level of the study: Sequenced material consisted of bulk RNA (from unsorted whole blood), and chains were unpaired. Study-wide results and caveats: VDJdb matching favored anti-spike CD8 responses, missing private and CD4 specificities.

There are many counts of this clonotype. Its matching antigen is unknown. V lost 3 bases and J lost 1, with 7 bases in between. This CDR3 contains 14 residues. In germline, CDR1 is SGHRS, CDR2 YFSETQ. Individual cDNA molecules each received unique molecular identifiers attached to them. MiXCR, run by TCRdb on the 5' RACE reads, gives a single entry per CDR3 protein. The sample records 50,000 to 65,000 distinct CDR3 sequences, less than 9.5% being singletons. The genes are TRBV5-1 and TRBJ1-4, with no clear D. The TCR comes from an adult who was a healthcare worker with PCR-confirmed SARS-CoV-2 infection or an uninfected control (not recorded which). Sequenced here: whole blood, sampled at baseline. The CDR3 loop is CASSYGETNEKLFF. DNA of the CDR3: TGCGCCAGCAGCTATGGAGAAACTAATGAAAAACTGTTTTTT.